These 16 T cell receptor beta chains were sequenced from one sample in a study of CD8 T cells in ankylosing spondylitis (TCRdb year 2017). Library prep was done by 5' RACE. The sample was run on an Illumina HiSeq 2500. TCRdb passed the public sequencing reads through fastp at Q25 and MiXCR, retaining productive beta sequences. Every CDR3 protein is listed once, alongside the most common genes and DNA of its rows. The sample table lists 750,000 to 850,000 distinct CDR3 sequences, about 10% of them with a count of one. Of the sample, under 0.6% is held by the ten largest clones. Paper-wide results and their limitations: Blood from ankylosing spondylitis patients appeared to be characterized by a TCR beta motif made up of under ten highly homologous amino acid variants.

These receptors' antigens are unknown. The specimen sequenced was blood, either unsorted or a sorted T cell fraction (not recorded which). These receptors all stem from a male donor with ankylosing spondylitis.

The table lists this clonotype with many counts. The gene calls are TRBV28 and TRBJ1-5, with 7 nucleotides matching TRBD1. The ends lost 5 bases at V and 8 bases at J; junction bases unmatched: 9. There are 14 residues in the CDR3. CDR1 and CDR2 from the germline V gene are MDHEN and SYDVKM. The CDR3 here is CASSPGGGLEPQHF. The DNA of the CDR3 is TGTGCCAGCAGTCCAGGGGGTGGCCTCGAGCCCCAGCATTTT.

This clonotype occurred many times. The J gene is TRBJ2-1, the V gene TRBV5-1, with D possibly called TRBD1 or TRBD2 (5 bases each). The CDR3 totals 13 residues. Looked up from germline, CDR1 is SGHRS and CDR2 is YFSETQ. V was pared by 2 bases and J by 10 bases, with 13 bases between. CDR3 loop: CASSFGVGTEQFF. CDR3 coding DNA: TGCGCCAGCAGCTTCGGGGTCGGGACGGAGCAGTTCTTC.

This clonotype has a handful of counts. The chain joins TRBV7-9 to TRBJ1-1, with a possible D match to TRBD1 (6 bases). Germline-derived CDR1 and CDR2 are SEHNR and FQNEAQ (reference sequence). The CDR3 extends over 14 amino acids. Deletions cut 6 bases from V and 2 bases from J, with 13 bases between. This CDR3 reads CASSGRQENTEAFF. The CDR3 DNA sequence: TGTGCCAGCAGTGGGAGACAGGAAAACACTGAAGCTTTCTTT.

This clonotype was detected ten times or more. This chain joins TRBV10-3 and TRBJ1-2; no clear D gene. Germline lookup yields CDR1 ENHRY and CDR2 SYGVKD. The CDR3 extends over 13 amino acids. Trimming took off 3 bases at V and 8 bases at J, with 13 bases between the two ends. CDR3 bases: TGTGCCATCAGTGATCTAGAGGTTGGGGGCTACACCTTC. Its protein product is CAISDLEVGGYTF.

This chain uses TRBV18 with TRBJ2-3; the D gene is possibly TRBD2 (5 bases). Trimming removed 3 bases at V and 6 bases at J, with 13 bases between. The germline V gene has CDR1 KGHSH and CDR2 LQKENI. The CDR3 runs to 14 residues. CDR3 sequence reads: CASSPKLGGDTQYF. CDR3 sequence (DNA): TGTGCCAGCTCACCTAAGCTTGGAGGCGATACGCAGTATTTT.

In this sample, this clonotype turned up many times. The V gene is TRBV29-1, the J gene TRBJ2-5; 7 positions agree with TRBD1. The CDR3 loop spans 11 amino acids. V trimming: 4 bases; J trimming: 5 bases; junction bases outside the gene matches: 1. Germline V CDR1 and CDR2: SQVTM, ANQGSEA. CDR3 loop: CSVGQGETQYF. The CDR3 DNA is TGCAGCGTTGGACAGGGCGAGACCCAGTACTTC. The complete variable domain, with remaining parts taken from reference TRBV29-1 and TRBJ2-5, reads SAVISQKPSRDICQRGTSLTIQCQVDSQVTMMFWYRQQPGQSLTLIATANQGSEATYESGFVIDKFPISRPNLTFSTLTVSNMSPEDSSIYLCSVGQGETQYFGPGTRLLVL.

In this sample, this clonotype turned up a few times. The chain is built from TRBV19 and TRBJ1-5; maybe TRBD1 (6 bases). Trimming stripped 4 bases from V and 7 bases from J, with 14 bases between. Germline CDR1 is LNHDA and CDR2 is SQIVND (reference sequence). This CDR3 is 14 amino acids long. DNA of the CDR3: TGTGCCAGTAGTAGGGCAGGGGATTGGCAGCCCCAGCATTTT. Translated, it gives CASSRAGDWQPQHF.

In nucleotides, the CDR3 is TGTGCCAGCAGTTTATGGAGTAGCTCCCATGGATCTGAGCAGTTCTTC. Its translation: CASSLWSSSHGSEQFF. The chain joins TRBV28 to TRBJ2-1, with D unclear. This CDR3 spans 16 amino acids. Per the germline V gene, CDR1 is MDHEN and CDR2 is SYDVKM. V lost 0 bases and J 9 bases, leaving 18 bases between the germline ends.

This clonotype was observed a few times. The chain recombines TRBV9 with TRBJ2-7; 8 nucleotides line up with TRBD1. The germline gives CDR1 SGDLS, CDR2 YYNGEE. V lost 4 bases, J lost 3 bases, and 9 bases stayed unmatched. The CDR3 covers 15 residues. The chain's CDR3 is CASSSQTTGVYEQYF. The CDR3 region has the DNA TGTGCCAGCAGCTCCCAAACGACAGGGGTCTACGAGCAGTACTTC.

This clonotype has just a few counts. The gene calls are TRBV12-3 or TRBV12-4 and TRBJ1-4; 7 nucleotides align to TRBD1. The J segment lost 4 bases and the V segment lost 4 bases, leaving 9 bases of the junction unmatched. The CDR3 extends over 16 amino acids. CDR3 sequence (DNA): TGTGCCAGCAGTTACACCCCCGGGACAGTTAATGAAAAACTGTTTTTT. It is translated as CASSYTPGTVNEKLFF.

CDR3 protein: CASSLAVTGGLAFSYEQYF. DNA for the CDR3: TGTGCCAGCAGCTTAGCGGTGACAGGGGGCTTAGCTTTCTCCTACGAGCAGTACTTC. The J gene is TRBJ2-7, the V gene TRBV7-2; 10 bases fit TRBD1. From germline, CDR1 is SGHTA and CDR2 FQGNSA. This CDR3 comprises 19 residues. J lost 0 bases, V lost 0 bases, and 11 bases had no gene match.

This clonotype was found a few times. CDR3: CSARVPQINSYNEQFF. For the CDR3, the DNA is TGCAGTGCTAGAGTTCCCCAGATTAATTCCTACAATGAGCAGTTCTTC. This sequence joins TRBV20-1 and TRBJ2-1; D is unresolved. Trimming left V 1 base short and J 1 base short, with 14 bases between. Germline assignment: CDR1 DFQATT and CDR2 SNEGSKA (reference sequence). CDR3 length equals 16 residues.

This clonotype was observed a handful of times. This chain links TRBV7-2 with TRBJ1-1; no clear D gene. The CDR3 is 14 amino acids. V was shortened by 5 bases and J by 8 bases, with 18 bases between the two germline ends. Germline V CDR1 and CDR2: SGHTA, FQGNSA. CDR3 amino acids: CASSRILGPLEAFF. The CDR3 region has the DNA TGTGCCAGCAGCCGAATCCTAGGGCCGCTAGAAGCTTTCTTT.

This clonotype was observed a handful of times. The rearrangement links TRBV2 to TRBJ2-3; D perhaps matches TRBD1 (6 bases). The CDR3 sequence is 17 residues long. In germline, CDR1 is SNHLY, CDR2 FYNNEI. Trimming shortened V by 5 bases and J by 0 bases, and 18 bases separated the two germline ends. CDR3 sequence (DNA): TGTGCCAGCAGTCCCACTATTGGACAGCCTAGCACAGATACGCAGTATTTT. Translating gives CASSPTIGQPSTDTQYF.

The V call is TRBV29-1, the J call TRBJ2-7; D possibly matches TRBD1 or TRBD2 (6 bases each). Trimming cost V 7 bases and J 6 bases, with 16 bases left between them. From germline, CDR1 is SQVTM and CDR2 ANQGSEA. The CDR3 totals 12 residues. The CDR3: CSAGGATGEQYF. CDR3 nucleotide sequence: TGCAGCGCGGGCGGGGCGACAGGCGAGCAGTACTTC.

V usage is TRBV10-3 and J usage is TRBJ2-5, with a possible D match to TRBD1 (5 bases). CDR1 is ENHRY, CDR2 SYGVKD, per germline. Trimming removed 0 bases from V and 4 bases from J, with 12 bases in between. The CDR3 extends over 15 amino acids. CDR3 in amino acids: CAISESWVQGETQYF. The CDR3 nucleotides are TGTGCCATCAGTGAGTCGTGGGTCCAGGGAGAGACCCAGTACTTC.